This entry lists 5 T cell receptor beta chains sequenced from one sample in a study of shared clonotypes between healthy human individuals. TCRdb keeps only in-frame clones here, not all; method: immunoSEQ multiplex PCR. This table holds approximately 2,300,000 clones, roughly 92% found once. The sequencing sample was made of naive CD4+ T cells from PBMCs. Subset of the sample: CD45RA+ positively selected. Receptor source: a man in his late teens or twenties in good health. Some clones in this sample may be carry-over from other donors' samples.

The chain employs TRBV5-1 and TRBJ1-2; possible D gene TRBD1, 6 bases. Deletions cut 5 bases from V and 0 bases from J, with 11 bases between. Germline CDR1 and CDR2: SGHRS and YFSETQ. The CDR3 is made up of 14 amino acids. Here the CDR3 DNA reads TGCGCCAGCAGACAGGGACAAGCTAACTATGGCTACACCTTC. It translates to CASRQGQANYGYTF.

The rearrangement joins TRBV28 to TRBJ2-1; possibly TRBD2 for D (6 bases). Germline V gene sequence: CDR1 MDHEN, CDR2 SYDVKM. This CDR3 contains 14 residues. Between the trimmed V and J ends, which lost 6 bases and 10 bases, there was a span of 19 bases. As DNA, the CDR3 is TGTGCCAGCAGCCCTCAGGGAGGAGAGGAAGAGCAGTTCTTC. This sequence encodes CASSPQGGEEEQFF.

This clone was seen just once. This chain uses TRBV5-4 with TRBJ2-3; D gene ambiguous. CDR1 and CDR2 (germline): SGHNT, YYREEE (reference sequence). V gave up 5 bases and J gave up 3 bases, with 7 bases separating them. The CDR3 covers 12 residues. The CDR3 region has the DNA TGTGCCAGCAGTCAACAGACAGATACGCAGTATTTT. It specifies CASSQQTDTQYF.

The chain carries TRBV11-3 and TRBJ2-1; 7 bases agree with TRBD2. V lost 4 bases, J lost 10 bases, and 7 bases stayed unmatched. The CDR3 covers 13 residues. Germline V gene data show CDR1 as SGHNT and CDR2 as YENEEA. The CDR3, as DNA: TGTGCCAGCAGCTCAAGGGGAGGGTACGAGCAGTTCTTC. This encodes CASSSRGGYEQFF.

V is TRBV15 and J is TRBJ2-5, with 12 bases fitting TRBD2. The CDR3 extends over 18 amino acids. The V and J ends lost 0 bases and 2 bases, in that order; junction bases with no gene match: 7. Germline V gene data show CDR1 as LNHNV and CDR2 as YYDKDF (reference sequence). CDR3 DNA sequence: TGTGCCACCAGCAGAGAGACTAGCGGGAGTGCATTACAAGAGACCCAGTACTTC. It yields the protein CATSRETSGSALQETQYF.